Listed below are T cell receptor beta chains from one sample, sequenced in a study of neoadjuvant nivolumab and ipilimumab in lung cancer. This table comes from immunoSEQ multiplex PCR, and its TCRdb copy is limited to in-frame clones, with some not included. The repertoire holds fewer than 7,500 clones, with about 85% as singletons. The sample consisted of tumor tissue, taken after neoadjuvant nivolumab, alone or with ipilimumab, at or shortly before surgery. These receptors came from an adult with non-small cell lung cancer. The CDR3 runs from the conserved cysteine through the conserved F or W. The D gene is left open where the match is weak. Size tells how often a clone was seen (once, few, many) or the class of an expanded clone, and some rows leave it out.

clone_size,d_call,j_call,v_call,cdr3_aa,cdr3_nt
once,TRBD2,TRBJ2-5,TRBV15,CATSRDHSKRGGVETQYF,TGTGCCACCAGCAGAGACCATTCAAAGCGGGGGGGTGTGGAGACCCAGTACTTC
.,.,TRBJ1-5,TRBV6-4,CASICSNQPQHF,TGTGCCAGCATTTGTAGCAATCAGCCCCAGCATTTT
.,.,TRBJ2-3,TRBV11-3,CASSRTSAGTDTQYF,TGTGCCAGCAGCCGGACTTCCGCTGGCACAGATACGCAGTATTTT
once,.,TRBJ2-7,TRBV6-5,CASSYSSQAPVEQYF,TGTGCCAGCAGTTACTCGAGCCAGGCCCCCGTGGAGCAGTACTTC
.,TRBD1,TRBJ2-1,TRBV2,CASSPHGGTGGLGANEQFF,TGTGCCAGCAGTCCCCATGGTGGGACAGGGGGCCTCGGGGCCAATGAGCAGTTCTTC
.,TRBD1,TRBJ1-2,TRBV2,CASSTKDRAPLVGYTF,TGTGCCAGCAGTACCAAAGACAGGGCTCCTTTAGTTGGCTACACCTTC
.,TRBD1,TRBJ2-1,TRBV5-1,CASSRDRGPSSYNEQFF,TGCGCCAGCAGCCGGGACAGGGGACCAAGCTCCTACAATGAGCAGTTCTTC
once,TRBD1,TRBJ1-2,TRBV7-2,CASSMTGQGGYTF,TGTGCCAGCAGCATGACAGGGCAGGGAGGCTACACCTTC
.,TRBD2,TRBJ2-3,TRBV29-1,CSVDPGGTDTQYF,TGCAGCGTTGACCCGGGGGGGACAGATACGCAGTATTTT
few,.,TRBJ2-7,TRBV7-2,CASSPPGASSYEQYF,TGTGCCAGCAGCCCTCCAGGGGCCAGCTCCTACGAGCAGTACTTC
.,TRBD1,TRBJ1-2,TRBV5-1,CASRLAQGADYGYTF,TGCGCCAGCAGGTTGGCCCAGGGGGCAGACTATGGCTACACCTTC
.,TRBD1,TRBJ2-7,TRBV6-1,CASSGDRGSYEQYF,TGTGCCAGCAGTGGGGACAGGGGGTCCTACGAGCAGTACTTC
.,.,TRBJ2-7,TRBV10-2,CASRDGILESNEQYF,TGCGCCAGCAGAGATGGGATTTTGGAGAGCAACGAGCAGTACTTC
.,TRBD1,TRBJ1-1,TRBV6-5,CASSWGQGARTEAFF,TGTGCCAGCAGTTGGGGACAGGGTGCTAGGACTGAAGCTTTCTTT
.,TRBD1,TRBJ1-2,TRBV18,CASSQSTGEYGYTF,TGTGCCAGCTCACAATCGACAGGGGAGTATGGCTACACCTTC
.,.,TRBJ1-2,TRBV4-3,CASSQDAGEPYGYTF,TGCGCCAGCAGCCAAGATGCAGGGGAGCCCTATGGCTACACCTTC
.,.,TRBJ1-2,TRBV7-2,CASSVRETGNYGYTF,TGTGCCAGCAGCGTCCGTGAGACAGGAAACTATGGCTACACCTTC
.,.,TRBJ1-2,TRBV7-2,CASSLVASRSSSFYGYTF,TGTGCCAGCAGCTTAGTAGCATCAAGGAGCTCGAGTTTCTATGGCTACACCTTC
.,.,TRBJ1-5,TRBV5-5,CASSDRPSGTTFRGQPQHF,TGTGCCAGCAGCGATCGCCCCAGTGGGACAACATTTAGGGGTCAGCCCCAGCATTTT